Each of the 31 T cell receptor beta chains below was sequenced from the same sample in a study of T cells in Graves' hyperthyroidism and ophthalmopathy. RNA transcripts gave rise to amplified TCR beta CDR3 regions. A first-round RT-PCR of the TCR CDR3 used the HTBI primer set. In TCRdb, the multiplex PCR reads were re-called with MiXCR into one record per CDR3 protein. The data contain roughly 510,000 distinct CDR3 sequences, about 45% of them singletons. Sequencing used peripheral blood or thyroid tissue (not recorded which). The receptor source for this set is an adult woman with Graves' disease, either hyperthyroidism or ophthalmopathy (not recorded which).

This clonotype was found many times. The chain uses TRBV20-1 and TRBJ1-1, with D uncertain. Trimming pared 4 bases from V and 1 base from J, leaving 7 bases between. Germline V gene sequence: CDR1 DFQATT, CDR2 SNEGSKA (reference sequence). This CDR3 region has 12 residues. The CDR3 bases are TGCAGTGCTATCTGGCAGAACACTGAAGCTTTCTTT. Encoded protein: CSAIWQNTEAFF.

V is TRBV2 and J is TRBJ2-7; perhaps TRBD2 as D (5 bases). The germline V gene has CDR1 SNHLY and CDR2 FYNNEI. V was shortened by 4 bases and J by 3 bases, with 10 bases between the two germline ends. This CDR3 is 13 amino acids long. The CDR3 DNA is TGTGCCAGCAGTGTTTTTGCGGGCTACGAGCAGTACTTC. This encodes CASSVFAGYEQYF.

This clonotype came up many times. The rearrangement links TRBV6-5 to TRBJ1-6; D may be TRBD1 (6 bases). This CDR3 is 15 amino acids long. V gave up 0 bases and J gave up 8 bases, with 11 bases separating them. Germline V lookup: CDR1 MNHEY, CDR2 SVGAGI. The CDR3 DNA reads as TGTGCCAGCAGTTACTCAGGGGGGGGATATTCACCCCTCCACTTT. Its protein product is CASSYSGGGYSPLHF.

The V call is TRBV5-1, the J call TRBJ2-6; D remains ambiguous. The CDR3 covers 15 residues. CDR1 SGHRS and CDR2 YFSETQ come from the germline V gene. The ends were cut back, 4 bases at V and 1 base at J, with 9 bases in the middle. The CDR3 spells CASSVIASGANVLTF. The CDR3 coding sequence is TGCGCCAGCAGCGTGATAGCTTCTGGGGCCAACGTCCTGACTTTC.

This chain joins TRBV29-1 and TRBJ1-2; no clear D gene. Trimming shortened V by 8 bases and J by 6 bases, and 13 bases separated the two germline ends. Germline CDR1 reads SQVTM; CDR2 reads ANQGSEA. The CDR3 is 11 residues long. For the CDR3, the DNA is TGCAGCTTAGGTTCCGGGGATGGCTACACCTTC. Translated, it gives CSLGSGDGYTF.

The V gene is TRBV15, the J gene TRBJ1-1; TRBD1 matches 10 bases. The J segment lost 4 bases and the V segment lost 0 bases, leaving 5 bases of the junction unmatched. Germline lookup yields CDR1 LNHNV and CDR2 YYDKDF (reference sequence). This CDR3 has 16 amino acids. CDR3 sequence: CATSRDRQGAITEAFF. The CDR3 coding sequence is TGTGCCACCAGCAGAGATCGACAGGGGGCAATCACTGAAGCTTTCTTT.

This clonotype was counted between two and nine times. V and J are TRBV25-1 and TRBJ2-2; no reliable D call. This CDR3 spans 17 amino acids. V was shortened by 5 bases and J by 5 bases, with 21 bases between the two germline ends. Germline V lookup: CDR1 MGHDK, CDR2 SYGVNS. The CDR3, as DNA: TGTGCCAGCAGTCGAAAGGCCCCCTGGGGTTCGACCGGGGAGCTGTTTTTT. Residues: CASSRKAPWGSTGELFF.

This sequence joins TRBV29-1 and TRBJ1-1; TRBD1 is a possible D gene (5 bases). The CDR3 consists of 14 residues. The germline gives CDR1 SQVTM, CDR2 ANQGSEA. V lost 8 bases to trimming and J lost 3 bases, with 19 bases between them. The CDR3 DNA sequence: TGCAGCTGCTACGGGGGAAACGTCTACACTGAAGCTTTCTTT. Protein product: CSCYGGNVYTEAFF.

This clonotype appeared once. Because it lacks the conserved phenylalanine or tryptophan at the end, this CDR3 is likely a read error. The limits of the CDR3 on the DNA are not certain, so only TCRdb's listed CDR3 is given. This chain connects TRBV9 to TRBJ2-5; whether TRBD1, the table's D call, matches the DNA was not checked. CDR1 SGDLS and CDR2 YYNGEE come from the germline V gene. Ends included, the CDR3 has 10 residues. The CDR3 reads CASSVGAPDT.

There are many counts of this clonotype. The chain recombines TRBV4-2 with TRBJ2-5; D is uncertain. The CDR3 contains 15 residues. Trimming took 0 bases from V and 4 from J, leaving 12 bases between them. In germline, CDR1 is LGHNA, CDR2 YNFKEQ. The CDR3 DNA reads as TGTGCCAGCAGCCAAGACGGTGCTAGACGAGAGACCCAGTACTTC. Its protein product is CASSQDGARRETQYF.

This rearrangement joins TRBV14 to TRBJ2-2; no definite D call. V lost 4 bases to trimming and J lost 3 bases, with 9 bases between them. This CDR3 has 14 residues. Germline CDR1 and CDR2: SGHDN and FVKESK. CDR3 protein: CASSRILDTGELFF. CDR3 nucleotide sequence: TGTGCCAGCAGCCGGATACTGGACACCGGGGAGCTGTTTTTT.

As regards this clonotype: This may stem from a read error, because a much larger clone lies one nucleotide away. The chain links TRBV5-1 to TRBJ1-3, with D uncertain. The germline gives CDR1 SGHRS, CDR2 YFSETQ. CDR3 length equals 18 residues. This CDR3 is CASILLVGDGISGNTIYF. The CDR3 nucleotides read TGCGCCAGCATCTTGCTTGTAGGAGACGGAATCTCTGGAAACACCATATATTTT.

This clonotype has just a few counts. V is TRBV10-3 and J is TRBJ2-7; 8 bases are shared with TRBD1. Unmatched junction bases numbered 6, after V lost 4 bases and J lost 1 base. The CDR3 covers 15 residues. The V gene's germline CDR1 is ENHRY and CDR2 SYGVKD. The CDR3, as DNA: TGTGCCATCAGTGCTCTGGACAGGGCTTCCTACGAGCAGTACTTC. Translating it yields CAISALDRASYEQYF.

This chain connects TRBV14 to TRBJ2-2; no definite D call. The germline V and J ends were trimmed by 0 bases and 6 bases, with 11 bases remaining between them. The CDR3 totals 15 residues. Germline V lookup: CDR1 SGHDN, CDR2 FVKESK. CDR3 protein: CASSQDSGWAGELFF. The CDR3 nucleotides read TGTGCCAGCAGCCAAGATTCCGGGTGGGCCGGGGAGCTGTTTTTT. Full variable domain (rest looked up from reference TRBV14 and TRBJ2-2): EAGVTQFPSHSVIEKGQTVTLRCDPISGHDNLYWYRRVMGKEIKFLLHFVKESKQDESGMPNNRFLAERTGGTYSTLKVQPAELEDSGVYFCASSQDSGWAGELFFGEGSRLTVL.

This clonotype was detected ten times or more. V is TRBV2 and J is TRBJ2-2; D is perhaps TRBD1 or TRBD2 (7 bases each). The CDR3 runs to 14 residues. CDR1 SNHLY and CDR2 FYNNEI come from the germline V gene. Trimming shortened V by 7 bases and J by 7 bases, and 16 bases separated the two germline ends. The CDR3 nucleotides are TGTGCCAGCATGAAGGGGGCGGGGGACGGGGAGCTGTTTTTT. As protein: CASMKGAGDGELFF.

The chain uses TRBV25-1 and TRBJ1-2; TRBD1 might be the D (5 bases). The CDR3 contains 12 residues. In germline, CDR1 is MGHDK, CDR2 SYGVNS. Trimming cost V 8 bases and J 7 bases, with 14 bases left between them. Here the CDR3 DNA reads TGTGCCAGCTATGGGACGGACTGTGGCTACACCTTC. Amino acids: CASYGTDCGYTF.

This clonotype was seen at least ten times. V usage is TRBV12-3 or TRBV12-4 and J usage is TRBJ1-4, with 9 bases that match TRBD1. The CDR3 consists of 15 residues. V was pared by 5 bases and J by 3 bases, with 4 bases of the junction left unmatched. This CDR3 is CASSKQGAANEKLFF. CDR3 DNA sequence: TGTGCCAGCAGTAAACAGGGGGCAGCTAATGAAAAACTGTTTTTT.

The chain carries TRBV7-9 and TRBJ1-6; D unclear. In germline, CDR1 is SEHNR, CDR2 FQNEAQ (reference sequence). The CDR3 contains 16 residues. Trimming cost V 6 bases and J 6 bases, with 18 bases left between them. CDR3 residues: CASRMTSGIVNSPLHF. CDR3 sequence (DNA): TGTGCCAGCAGGATGACTAGCGGGATAGTTAATTCACCCCTCCACTTT.

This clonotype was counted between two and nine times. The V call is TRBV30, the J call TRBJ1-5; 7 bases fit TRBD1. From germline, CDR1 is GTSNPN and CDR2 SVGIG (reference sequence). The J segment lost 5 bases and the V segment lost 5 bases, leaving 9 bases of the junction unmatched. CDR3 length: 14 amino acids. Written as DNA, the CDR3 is TGTGCCTGGCAACACCGACAGGGTCATCAGCCCCAGCATTTT. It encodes CAWQHRQGHQPQHF.

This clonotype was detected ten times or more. The DNA of the CDR3 is TGTGCCAGCAGCACCAGACAGGGTACCACTGAAGCTTTCTTT. Residues: CASSTRQGTTEAFF. V gene TRBV7-8 combines with J gene TRBJ1-1, with TRBD1 matching 7 bases. This CDR3 has 14 residues. J lost 4 bases, V lost 5 bases, and 7 bases had no gene match. Germline-derived CDR1 and CDR2 are SGHVS and FQNEAQ.

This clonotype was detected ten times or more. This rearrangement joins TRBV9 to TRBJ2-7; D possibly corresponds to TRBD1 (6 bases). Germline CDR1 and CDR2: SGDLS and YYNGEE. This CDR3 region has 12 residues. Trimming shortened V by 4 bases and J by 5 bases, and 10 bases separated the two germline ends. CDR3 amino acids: CASSKGQNEQYF. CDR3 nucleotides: TGTGCCAGCAGCAAAGGACAGAACGAGCAGTACTTC.

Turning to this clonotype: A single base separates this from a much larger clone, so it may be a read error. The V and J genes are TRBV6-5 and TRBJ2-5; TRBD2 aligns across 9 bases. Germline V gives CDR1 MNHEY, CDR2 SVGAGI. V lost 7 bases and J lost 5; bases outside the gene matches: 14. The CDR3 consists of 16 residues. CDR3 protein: CASTNGAGGSGETQYF. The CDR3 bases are TGTGCCAGCACCAACGGGGCGGGAGGGTCCGGGGAGACCCAGTACTTC.

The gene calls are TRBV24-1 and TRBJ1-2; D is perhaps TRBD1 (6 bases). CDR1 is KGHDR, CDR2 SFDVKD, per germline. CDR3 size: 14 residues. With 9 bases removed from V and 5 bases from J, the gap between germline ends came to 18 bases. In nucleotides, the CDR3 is TGTGCCACCGAGGGGGGGGGCGAAGGTTATGGCTACACCTTC. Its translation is CATEGGGEGYGYTF.

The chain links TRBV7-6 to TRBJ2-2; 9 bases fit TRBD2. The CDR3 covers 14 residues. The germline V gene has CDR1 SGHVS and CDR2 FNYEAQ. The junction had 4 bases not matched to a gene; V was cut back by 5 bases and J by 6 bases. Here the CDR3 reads CASSPRLAAGELFF. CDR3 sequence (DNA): TGTGCCAGCAGCCCCAGACTAGCGGCCGGGGAGCTGTTTTTT.

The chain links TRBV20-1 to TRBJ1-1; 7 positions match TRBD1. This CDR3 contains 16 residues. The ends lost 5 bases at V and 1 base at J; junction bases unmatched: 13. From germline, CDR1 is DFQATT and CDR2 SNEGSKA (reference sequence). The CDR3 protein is CSAPPFRGDRNTEAFF. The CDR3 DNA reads TGCAGTGCTCCCCCTTTCAGGGGGGATCGGAACACTGAAGCTTTCTTT.

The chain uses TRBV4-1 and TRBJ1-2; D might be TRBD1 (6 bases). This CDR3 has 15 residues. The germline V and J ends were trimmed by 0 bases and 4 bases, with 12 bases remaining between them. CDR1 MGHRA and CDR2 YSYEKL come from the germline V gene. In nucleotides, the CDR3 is TGCGCCAGCAGCCAAGAGCCGGGACAATTCTATGGCTACACCTTC. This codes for CASSQEPGQFYGYTF.

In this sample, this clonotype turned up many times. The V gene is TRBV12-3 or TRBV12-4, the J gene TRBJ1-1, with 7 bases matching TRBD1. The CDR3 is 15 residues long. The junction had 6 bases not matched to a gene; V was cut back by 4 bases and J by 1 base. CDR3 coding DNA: TGTGCCAGCAGTTCTCAAACAGGGGCGAACACTGAAGCTTTCTTT. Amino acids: CASSSQTGANTEAFF.

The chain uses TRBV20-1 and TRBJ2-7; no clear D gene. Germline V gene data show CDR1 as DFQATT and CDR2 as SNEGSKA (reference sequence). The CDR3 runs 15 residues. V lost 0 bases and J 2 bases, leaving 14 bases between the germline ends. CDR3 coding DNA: TGCAGTGCTAGAGATCGTCCGGGTTCGACCTACGAGCAGTACTTC. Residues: CSARDRPGSTYEQYF.

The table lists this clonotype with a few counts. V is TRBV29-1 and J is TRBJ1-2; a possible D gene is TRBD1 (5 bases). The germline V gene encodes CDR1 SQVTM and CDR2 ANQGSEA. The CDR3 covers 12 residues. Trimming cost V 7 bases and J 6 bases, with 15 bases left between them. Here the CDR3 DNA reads TGCAGCGAATCAAAGGGGTTAGATGGCTACACCTTC. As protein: CSESKGLDGYTF.

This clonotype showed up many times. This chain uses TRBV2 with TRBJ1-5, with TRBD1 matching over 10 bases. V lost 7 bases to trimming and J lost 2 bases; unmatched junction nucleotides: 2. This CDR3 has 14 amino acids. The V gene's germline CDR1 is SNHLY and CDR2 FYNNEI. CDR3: CASIGQGGNQPQHF. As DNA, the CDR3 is TGTGCCAGCATTGGACAGGGGGGCAATCAGCCCCAGCATTTT.

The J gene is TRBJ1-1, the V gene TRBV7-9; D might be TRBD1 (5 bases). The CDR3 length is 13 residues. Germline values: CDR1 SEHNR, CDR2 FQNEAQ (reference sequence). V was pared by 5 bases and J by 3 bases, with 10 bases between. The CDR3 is CASSATQDTEAFF. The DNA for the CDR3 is TGTGCCAGCAGCGCAACACAGGACACTGAAGCTTTCTTT.